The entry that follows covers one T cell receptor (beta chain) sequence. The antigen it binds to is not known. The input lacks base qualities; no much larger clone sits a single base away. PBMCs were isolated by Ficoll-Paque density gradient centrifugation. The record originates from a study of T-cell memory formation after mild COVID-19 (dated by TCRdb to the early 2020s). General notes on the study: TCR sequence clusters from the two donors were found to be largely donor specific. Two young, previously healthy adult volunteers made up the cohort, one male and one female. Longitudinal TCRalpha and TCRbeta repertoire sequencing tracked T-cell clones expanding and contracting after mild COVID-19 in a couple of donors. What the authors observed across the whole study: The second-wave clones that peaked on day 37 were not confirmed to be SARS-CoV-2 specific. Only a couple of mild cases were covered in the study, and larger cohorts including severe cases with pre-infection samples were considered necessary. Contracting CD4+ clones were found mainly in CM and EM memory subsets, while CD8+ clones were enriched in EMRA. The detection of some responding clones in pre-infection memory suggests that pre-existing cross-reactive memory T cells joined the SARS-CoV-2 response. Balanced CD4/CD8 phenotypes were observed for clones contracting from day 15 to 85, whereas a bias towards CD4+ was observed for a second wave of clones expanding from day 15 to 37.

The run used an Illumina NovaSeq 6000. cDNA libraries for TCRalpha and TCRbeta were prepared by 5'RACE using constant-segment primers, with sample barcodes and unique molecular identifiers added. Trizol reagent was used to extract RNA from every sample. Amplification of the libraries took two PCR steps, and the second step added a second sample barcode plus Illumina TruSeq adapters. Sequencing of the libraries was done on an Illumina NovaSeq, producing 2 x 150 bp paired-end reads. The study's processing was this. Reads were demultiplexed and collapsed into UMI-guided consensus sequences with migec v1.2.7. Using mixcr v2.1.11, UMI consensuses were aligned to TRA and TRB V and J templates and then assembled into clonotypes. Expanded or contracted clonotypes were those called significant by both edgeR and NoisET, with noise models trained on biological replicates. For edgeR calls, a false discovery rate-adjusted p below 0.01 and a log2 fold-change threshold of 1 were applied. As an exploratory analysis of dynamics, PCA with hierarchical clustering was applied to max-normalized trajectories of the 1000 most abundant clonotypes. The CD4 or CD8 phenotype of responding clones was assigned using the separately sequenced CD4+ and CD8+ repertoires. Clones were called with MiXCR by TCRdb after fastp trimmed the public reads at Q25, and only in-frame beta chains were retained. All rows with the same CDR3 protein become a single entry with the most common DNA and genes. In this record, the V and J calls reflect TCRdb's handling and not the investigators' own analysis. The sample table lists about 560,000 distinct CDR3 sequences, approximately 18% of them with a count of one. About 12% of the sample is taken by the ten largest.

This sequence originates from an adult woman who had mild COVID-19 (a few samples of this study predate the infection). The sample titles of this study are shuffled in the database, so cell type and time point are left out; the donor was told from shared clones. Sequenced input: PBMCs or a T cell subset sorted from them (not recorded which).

The CDR3 region: CASSPPGEGSTADTQYF. The sequenced DNA is TGTGCCAGCAGCCCCCCCGGGGAGGGAAGCACCGCAGATACGCAGTATTTT. The chain links TRBV14 with TRBJ2-3; 7 middle bases align to TRBD2. Including the terminal cysteine and phenylalanine, the CDR3 comprises 17 residues. The entry retains the CDR3 DNA only, 51 bases that are in frame from base 1. From a lookup of the germline V gene, CDR1 and CDR2 are SGHDN and FVKESK. Ends trimmed: V by 4 bases, J by 4 bases; bases unmatched to a gene: 14.